This T cell receptor (beta chain) was sequenced in a study of T cell responses to AZD1222 COVID-19 vaccine. Findings and caveats of the study: Targets within unmutated variant regions were reportedly found for nearly half of spike-specific TCRs. Following two doses of AZD1222, Spike-specific TCR breadth and depth rose. Mostly white British, mostly female donors; authors suggested clonal diversity may be underestimated.

In the case of this clone: Its target is not known.

TCRdb's copy holds only in-frame clones and misses some; the assay was immunoSEQ multiplex PCR. The data contain approximately 60,000 clones, approximately 86% of them singletons. From germline, CDR1 is LNHDA and CDR2 SQIVND (reference sequence). Trimming took 4 bases from V and 8 from J; bases not matched to a gene: 8. The CDR3 covers 17 residues. The V and J genes are TRBV19 and TRBJ2-1, with TRBD2 identical over 16 bases. This clonotype was sampled from an adult in good health. Sequencing used peripheral blood, obtained on day 0 of AZD1222 vaccination. This CDR3 reads CASSRASGTSGRDEQFF. Written as DNA, the CDR3 is TGTGCCAGTAGTAGGGCATCCGGGACTAGCGGGAGGGATGAGCAGTTCTTC.